The 19 T cell receptor beta chains below come from one sample, sequenced in a study of monozygotic twins with inflammatory bowel disease. Using the 5' RACE reads, TCRdb records one entry per CDR3 protein without DNA. Its clone listing holds about 140,000 distinct CDR3 sequences. The specimen was blood. These receptors all stem from a human donor with ulcerative colitis or Crohn's disease, or a healthy co-twin of an affected twin (not recorded which).

The chain recombines TRBV5-1 with TRBJ2-3; TCRdb's assignment of TRBD2 cannot be checked, as there is no DNA. The length of the CDR3 is 17 residues. Germline CDR1 reads SGHRS; CDR2 reads YFSETQ. The CDR3 spells CASSFVLAGGDTDTQYF.

The chain is built from TRBV29-1 and TRBJ2-2. The CDR3 has 12 residues. Looked up from germline, CDR1 is SQVTM and CDR2 is ANQGSEA. The CDR3 spells CSVDLGTGELFF.

V is TRBV3-1 and J is TRBJ2-3; TCRdb indicates TRBD2, and absent DNA this call remains unverified. Germline CDR1 reads LGHDT; CDR2 reads YNNKEL (reference sequence). The CDR3 has 15 residues. The CDR3 is CASSQTSGSLDTQYF.

This chain links TRBV20-1 with TRBJ1-1; TCRdb's D call of TRBD1 is untestable without DNA. The CDR3 extends over 13 amino acids. Germline V gene sequence: CDR1 DFQATT, CDR2 SNEGSKA (reference sequence). CDR3 region: CSAQGPSNTEAFF.

This chain uses TRBV6-1 with TRBJ2-2. Looked up from germline, CDR1 is MNHNS and CDR2 is SASEGT. This CDR3 has 16 amino acids. CDR3 in amino acids: CASSERVRRATGELFF.

The chain uses TRBV7-2 and TRBJ2-3. CDR3 size: 16 residues. Germline CDR1 reads SGHTA; CDR2 reads FQGNSA. CDR3 protein: CASSLGSVGSTDTQYF.

V is TRBV20-1 and J is TRBJ2-5; the D gene TCRdb calls, TRBD2, cannot be checked with no DNA. CDR1 is DFQATT, CDR2 SNEGSKA, per germline (reference sequence). The CDR3 spans 16 residues. Here the CDR3 reads CSARDRLAGWDETQYF.

V and J are TRBV7-2 and TRBJ1-6. This CDR3 contains 13 residues. Germline-derived CDR1 and CDR2 are SGHTA and FQGNSA. The CDR3 region is CASGFRGNSPLHF.

V and J are TRBV20-1 and TRBJ1-2; the D call from TCRdb, TRBD1, cannot be confirmed without DNA. This CDR3 is built from 14 residues. From germline, CDR1 is DFQATT and CDR2 SNEGSKA (reference sequence). The CDR3 reads CSARDPRQADGYTF.

The J gene is TRBJ2-1, the V gene TRBV24-1; TCRdb proposes TRBD2, but this gene call is untestable without DNA. The germline V gene encodes CDR1 KGHDR and CDR2 SFDVKD. This CDR3 has 14 amino acids. CDR3 amino acids: CATSDAGTYNEQFF.

The rearrangement joins TRBV18 to TRBJ1-3. The V gene's germline CDR1 is KGHSH and CDR2 LQKENI. The CDR3 length is 18 residues. The CDR3 reads CASSPNGSEDSSGNTIYF.

The rearrangement joins TRBV12-3 or TRBV12-4 to TRBJ2-3; TCRdb indicates TRBD2, and absent DNA this call remains unverified. The CDR3 has 16 amino acids. CDR3 amino acids: CASSFGWRSSTDTQYF.

The chain couples TRBV2 to TRBJ2-7. Germline-derived CDR1 and CDR2 are SNHLY and FYNNEI. The CDR3 is 14 residues long. CDR3 in amino acids: CASSRRTGVYEQYF.

The chain recombines TRBV5-1 with TRBJ2-1; checking the TCRdb D call of TRBD1 is not possible without DNA. Germline V CDR1 and CDR2: SGHRS, YFSETQ. This CDR3 region has 15 residues. CDR3 sequence reads: CASTRGGESYNEQFF.

The chain carries TRBV27 and TRBJ1-5. Germline V gives CDR1 MNHEY, CDR2 SMNVEV (reference sequence). The CDR3 has 14 residues. The CDR3 sequence: CASSFGRGNQPQHF.

The V call is TRBV10-3, the J call TRBJ2-7. The CDR3 is made up of 14 amino acids. In germline, CDR1 is ENHRY, CDR2 SYGVKD. Here the CDR3 reads CAISESYGSYEQYF.

The chain links TRBV7-9 to TRBJ2-1; TCRdb lists TRBD2, though no DNA is available to test this call. The CDR3 covers 17 residues. The V gene's germline CDR1 is SEHNR and CDR2 FQNEAQ (reference sequence). The CDR3 sequence: CASSPSSGRGPYNEQFF.

The V gene is TRBV30, the J gene TRBJ2-3; the D call of TRBD2 rests on TCRdb alone, since no DNA is present to check it. Looked up from germline, CDR1 is GTSNPN and CDR2 is SVGIG (reference sequence). This CDR3 is built from 15 residues. CDR3 sequence reads: CAWSRLAGGPDTQYF.

This chain links TRBV6-2 or TRBV6-3 with TRBJ1-3. This CDR3 has 14 residues. CDR1 and CDR2 from the germline V gene are MNHEY and SVGEGT. CDR3 amino acids: CASGGFLSGNTIYF.